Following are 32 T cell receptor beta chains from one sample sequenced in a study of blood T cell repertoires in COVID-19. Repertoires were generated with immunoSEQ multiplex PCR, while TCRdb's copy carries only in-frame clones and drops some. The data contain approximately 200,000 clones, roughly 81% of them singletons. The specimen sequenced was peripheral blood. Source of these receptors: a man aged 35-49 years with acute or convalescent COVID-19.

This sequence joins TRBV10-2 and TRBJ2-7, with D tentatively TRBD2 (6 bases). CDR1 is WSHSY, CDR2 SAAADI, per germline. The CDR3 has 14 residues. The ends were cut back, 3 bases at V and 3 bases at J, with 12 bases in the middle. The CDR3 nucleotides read TGCGCCAGCAGTGATAGGGGACTTCTCTACGAGCAGTACTTC. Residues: CASSDRGLLYEQYF.

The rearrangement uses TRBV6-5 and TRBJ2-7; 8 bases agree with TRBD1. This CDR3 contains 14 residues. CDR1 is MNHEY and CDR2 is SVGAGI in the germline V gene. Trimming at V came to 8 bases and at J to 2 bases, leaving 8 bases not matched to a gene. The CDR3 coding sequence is TGTGCCAGCGGACAGGGACCACTGCCCTACGAGCAGTACTTC. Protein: CASGQGPLPYEQYF.

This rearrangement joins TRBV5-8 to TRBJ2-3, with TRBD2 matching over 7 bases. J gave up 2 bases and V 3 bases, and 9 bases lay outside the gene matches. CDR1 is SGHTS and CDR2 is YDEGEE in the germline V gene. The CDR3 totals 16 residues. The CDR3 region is CASSSVLGGITDTQYF. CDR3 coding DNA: TGTGCCAGCAGCTCCGTTTTGGGGGGGATCACAGATACGCAGTATTTT.

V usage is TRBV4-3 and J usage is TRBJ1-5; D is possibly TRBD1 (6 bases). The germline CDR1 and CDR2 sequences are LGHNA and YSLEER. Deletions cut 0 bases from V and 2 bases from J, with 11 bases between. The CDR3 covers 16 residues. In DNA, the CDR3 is TGCGCCAGCAGCCAAGACAGGGGTAGTGGCAATCAGCCCCAGCATTTT. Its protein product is CASSQDRGSGNQPQHF.

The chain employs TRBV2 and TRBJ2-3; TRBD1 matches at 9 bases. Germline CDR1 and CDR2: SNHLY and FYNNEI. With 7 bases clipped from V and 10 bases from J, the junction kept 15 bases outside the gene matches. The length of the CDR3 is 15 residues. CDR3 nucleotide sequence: TGTGCCAGCAAGAAGGGGACAGGGTTCCAATTGGCGCAGTATTTT. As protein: CASKKGTGFQLAQYF. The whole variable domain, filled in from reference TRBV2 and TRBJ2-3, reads EPEVTQTPSHQVTQMGQEVILRCVPISNHLYFYWYRQILGQKVEFLVSFYNNEISEKSEIFDDQFSVERPDGSNFTLKIRSTKLEDSAMYFCASKKGTGFQLAQYFGPGTRLTVL.

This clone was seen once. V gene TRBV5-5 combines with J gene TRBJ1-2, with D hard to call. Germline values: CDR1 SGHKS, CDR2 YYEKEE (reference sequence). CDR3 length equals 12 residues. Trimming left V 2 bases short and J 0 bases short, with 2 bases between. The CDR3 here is CASSFTNYGYTF. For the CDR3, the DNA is TGTGCCAGCAGCTTTACTAACTATGGCTACACCTTC. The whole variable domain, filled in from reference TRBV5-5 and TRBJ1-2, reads DAGVTQSPTHLIKTRGQQVTLRCSPISGHKSVSWYQQVLGQGPQFIFQYYEKEERGRGNFPDRFSARQFPNYSSELNVNALLLGDSALYLCASSFTNYGYTFGSGTRLTVV.

CDR3 nucleotides: TGTGCCAGCAGTTTAAGACAGGGGGGAGCTTTCTTT. This encodes CASSLRQGGAFF. The rearrangement links TRBV28 to TRBJ1-1; TRBD1 matches 9 bases. The CDR3 has 12 amino acids. The germline V gene has CDR1 MDHEN and CDR2 SYDVKM. With V trimmed by 2 bases and J by 10 bases, 2 bases remained unmatched.

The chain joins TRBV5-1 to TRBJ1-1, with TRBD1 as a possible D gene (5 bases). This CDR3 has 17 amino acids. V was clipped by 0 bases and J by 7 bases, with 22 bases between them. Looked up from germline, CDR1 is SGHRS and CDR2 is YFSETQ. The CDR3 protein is CASSLDGIYGGSSEAFF. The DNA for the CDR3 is TGCGCCAGCAGCTTGGACGGAATATACGGGGGGTCCAGTGAAGCTTTCTTT.

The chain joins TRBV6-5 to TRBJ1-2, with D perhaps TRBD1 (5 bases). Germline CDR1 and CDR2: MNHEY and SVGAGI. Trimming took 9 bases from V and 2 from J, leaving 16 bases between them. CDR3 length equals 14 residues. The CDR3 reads CARNHAGPNYGYTF. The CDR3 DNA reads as TGTGCCAGAAACCACGCAGGGCCGAACTATGGCTACACCTTC.

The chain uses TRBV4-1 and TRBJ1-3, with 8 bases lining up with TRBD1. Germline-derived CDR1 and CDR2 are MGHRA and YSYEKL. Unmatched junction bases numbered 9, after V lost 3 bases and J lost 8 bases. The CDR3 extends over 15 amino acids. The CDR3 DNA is TGCGCCAGCAGCCAGCAGGGGGCAGGGCAGTACACCATATATTTT. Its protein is CASSQQGAGQYTIYF.

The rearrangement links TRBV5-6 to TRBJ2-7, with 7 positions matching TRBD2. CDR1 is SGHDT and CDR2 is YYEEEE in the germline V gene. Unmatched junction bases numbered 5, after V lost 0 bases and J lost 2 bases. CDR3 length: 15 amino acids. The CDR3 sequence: CASSLGLAVPYEQYF. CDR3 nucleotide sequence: TGTGCCAGCAGCTTGGGGCTAGCGGTTCCCTACGAGCAGTACTTC.

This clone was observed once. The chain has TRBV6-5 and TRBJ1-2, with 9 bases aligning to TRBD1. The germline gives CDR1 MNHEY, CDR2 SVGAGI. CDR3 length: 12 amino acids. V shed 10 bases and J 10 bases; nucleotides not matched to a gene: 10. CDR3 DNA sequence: TGTGCCATCACGAAGGACAGGGGCGACTACACCTTC. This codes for CAITKDRGDYTF.

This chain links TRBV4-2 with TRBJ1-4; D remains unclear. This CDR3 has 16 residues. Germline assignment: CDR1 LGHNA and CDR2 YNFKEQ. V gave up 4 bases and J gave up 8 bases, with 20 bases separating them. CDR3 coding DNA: TGTGCCAGCAGCCCCATTATTGCGGGTTTTGAGGAAAAACTGTTTTTT. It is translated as CASSPIIAGFEEKLFF.

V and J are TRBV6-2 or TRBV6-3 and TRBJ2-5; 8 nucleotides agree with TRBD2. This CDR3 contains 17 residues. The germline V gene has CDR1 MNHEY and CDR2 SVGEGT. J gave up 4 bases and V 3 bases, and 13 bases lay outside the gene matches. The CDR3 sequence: CASSYSRTSTRGETQYF. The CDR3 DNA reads TGTGCCAGCAGTTATTCGAGGACTAGCACACGAGGAGAGACCCAGTACTTC.

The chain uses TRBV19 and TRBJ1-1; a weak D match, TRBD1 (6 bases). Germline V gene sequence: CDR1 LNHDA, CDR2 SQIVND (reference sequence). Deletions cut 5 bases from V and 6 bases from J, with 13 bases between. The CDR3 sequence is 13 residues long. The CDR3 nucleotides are TGTGCCAGTAGTCAGGGGCGGGAGGCTGAAGCTTTCTTT. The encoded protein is CASSQGREAEAFF.

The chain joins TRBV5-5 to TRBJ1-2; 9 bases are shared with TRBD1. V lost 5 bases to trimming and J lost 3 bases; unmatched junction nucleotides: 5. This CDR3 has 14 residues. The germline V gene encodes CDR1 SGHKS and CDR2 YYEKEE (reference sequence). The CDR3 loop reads CASRQGAWDYGYTF. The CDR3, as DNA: TGTGCCAGCAGACAGGGGGCTTGGGACTATGGCTACACCTTC.

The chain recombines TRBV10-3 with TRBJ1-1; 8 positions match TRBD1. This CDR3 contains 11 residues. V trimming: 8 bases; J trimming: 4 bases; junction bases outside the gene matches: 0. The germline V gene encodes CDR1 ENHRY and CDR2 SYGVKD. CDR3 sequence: CAIGQGTEAFF. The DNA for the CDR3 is TGTGCCATCGGACAGGGCACTGAAGCTTTCTTT.

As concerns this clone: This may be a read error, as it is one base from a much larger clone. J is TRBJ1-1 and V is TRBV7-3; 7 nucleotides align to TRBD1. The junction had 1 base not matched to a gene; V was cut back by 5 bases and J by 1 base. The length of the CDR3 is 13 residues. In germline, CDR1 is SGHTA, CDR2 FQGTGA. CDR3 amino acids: CASSRQGNTEAFF. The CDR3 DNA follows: TGTGCCAGCAGCCGACAGGGGAACACTGAAGCTTTCTTT. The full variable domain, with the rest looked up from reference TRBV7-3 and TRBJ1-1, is GAGVSQTPSNKVTEKGKYVELRCDPISGHTALYWYRQSLGQGPEFLIYFQGTGAADDSGLPNDRFFAVRPEGSVSTLKIQRTERGDSAVYLCASSRQGNTEAFFGQGTRLTVV.

The CDR3 nucleotides are TGCGCCAGCAGCTTGAAGATCGGCCGGGGGAACACTGAAGCTTTCTTT. This gives the protein CASSLKIGRGNTEAFF. The rearrangement uses TRBV5-1 and TRBJ1-1; D unresolved. The CDR3 extends over 16 amino acids. The germline gives CDR1 SGHRS, CDR2 YFSETQ. V gave up 1 base and J gave up 1 base, with 14 bases separating them.

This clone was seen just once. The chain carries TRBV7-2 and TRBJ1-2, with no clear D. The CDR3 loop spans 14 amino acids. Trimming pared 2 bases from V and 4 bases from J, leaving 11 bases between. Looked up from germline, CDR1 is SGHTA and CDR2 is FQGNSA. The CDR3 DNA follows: TGTGCCAGCAGCTTAAGTCCAGGCCCCTATGGCTACACCTTC. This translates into CASSLSPGPYGYTF.

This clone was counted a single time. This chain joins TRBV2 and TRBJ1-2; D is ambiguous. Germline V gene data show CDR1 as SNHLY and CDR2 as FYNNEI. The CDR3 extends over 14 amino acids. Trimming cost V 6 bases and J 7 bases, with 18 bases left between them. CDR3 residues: CASRASVRDRGYTF. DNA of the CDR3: TGTGCCAGCAGAGCCTCTGTAAGAGATCGTGGCTACACCTTC.

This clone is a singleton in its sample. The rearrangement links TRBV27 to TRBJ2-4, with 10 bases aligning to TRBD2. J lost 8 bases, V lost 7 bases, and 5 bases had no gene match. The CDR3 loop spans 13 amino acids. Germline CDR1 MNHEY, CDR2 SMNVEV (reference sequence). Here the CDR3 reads CASKGLARDIQYF. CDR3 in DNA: TGTGCCAGCAAGGGACTAGCGAGAGACATTCAGTACTTC.

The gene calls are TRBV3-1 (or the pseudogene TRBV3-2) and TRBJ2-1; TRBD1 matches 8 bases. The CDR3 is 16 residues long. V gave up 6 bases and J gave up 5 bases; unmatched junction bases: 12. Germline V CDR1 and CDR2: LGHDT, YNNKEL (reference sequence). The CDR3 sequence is CASSKKTGAQNNEQFF. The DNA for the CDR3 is TGTGCCAGCAGTAAAAAGACAGGGGCCCAAAACAATGAGCAGTTCTTC.

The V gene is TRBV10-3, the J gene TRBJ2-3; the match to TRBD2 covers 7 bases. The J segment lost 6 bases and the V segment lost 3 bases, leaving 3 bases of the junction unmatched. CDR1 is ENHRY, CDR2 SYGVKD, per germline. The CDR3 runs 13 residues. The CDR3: CAISDAAGDTQYF. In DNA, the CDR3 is TGTGCCATCAGTGATGCAGCGGGGGATACGCAGTATTTT.

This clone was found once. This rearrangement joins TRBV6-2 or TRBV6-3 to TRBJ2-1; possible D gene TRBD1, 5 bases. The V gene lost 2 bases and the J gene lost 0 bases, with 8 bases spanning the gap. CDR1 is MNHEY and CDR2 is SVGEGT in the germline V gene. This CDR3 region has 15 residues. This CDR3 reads CASSYVQGSYNEQFF. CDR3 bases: TGTGCCAGCAGTTACGTCCAGGGCTCCTACAATGAGCAGTTCTTC.

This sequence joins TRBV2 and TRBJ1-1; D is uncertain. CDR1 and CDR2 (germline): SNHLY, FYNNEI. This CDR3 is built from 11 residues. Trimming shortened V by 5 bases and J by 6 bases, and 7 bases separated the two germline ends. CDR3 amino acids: CASSLVAEAFF. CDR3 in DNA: TGTGCCAGCAGTCTAGTTGCTGAAGCTTTCTTT.

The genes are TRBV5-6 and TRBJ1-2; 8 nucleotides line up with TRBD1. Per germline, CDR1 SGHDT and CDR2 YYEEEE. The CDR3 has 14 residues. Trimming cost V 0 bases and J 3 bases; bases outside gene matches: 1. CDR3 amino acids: CASSLVDRDYGYTF. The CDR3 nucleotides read TGTGCCAGCAGCTTGGTGGACAGGGACTATGGCTACACCTTC.

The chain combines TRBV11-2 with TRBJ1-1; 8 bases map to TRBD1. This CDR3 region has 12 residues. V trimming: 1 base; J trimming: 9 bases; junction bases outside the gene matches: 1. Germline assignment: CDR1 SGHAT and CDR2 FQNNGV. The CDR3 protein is CASSLGTGKAFF. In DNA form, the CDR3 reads TGTGCCAGCAGCTTAGGGACAGGGAAAGCTTTCTTT.

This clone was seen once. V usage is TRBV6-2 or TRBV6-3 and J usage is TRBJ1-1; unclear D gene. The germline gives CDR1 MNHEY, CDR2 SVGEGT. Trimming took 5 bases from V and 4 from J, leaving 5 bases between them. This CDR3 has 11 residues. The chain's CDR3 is CASSLSTEAFF. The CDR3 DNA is TGTGCCAGCAGTCTGAGCACTGAAGCTTTCTTT.

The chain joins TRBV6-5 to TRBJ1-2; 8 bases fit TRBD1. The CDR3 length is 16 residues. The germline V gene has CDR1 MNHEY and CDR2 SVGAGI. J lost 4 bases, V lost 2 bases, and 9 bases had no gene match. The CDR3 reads CASSYLVSGGFYGYTF. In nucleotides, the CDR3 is TGTGCCAGCAGTTACCTGGTATCAGGGGGCTTCTATGGCTACACCTTC.

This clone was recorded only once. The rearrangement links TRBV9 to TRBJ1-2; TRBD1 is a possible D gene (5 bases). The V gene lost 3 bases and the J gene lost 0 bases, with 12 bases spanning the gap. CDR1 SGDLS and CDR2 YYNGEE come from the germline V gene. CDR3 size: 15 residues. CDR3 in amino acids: CASSAGDGTNYGYTF. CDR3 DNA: TGTGCCAGCAGCGCGGGGGACGGTACTAACTATGGCTACACCTTC.

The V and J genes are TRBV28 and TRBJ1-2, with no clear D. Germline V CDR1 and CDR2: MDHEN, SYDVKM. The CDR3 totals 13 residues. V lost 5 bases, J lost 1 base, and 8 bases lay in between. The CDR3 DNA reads TGTGCCAGCAGTGCGGCCCTTAACTATGGCTACACCTTC. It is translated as CASSAALNYGYTF.